This T cell receptor (beta chain) stems from a study of blood T cell repertoires in COVID-19. Study summary: Material from acute and convalescent COVID-19 was sourced from the United States, Italy and Spain. PBMCs, B-cell-depleted T cells, or T cells provided the cDNA or gDNA that made up the material.

Per the original methods: Reference gene primer amplification gave nucleated cell count estimates. The protocol was immunoSEQ multiplex PCR, while the TCRdb copy is restricted to in-frame clones and leaves out a portion. V and J calls and clone size are copied from that table; D and trimming were computed from the DNA. The table lists tens of thousands of clones, roughly 90% of them singletons, with 8.5% in the top ten. Trimming took off 10 bases at V and 1 base at J, with 17 bases between the two ends. The CDR3 is 15 residues long. Germline CDR1 LNHDA, CDR2 SQIVND (reference sequence). This receptor was taken from a man aged 55 to 69 with active COVID-19. The sample comprised peripheral blood. The rearrangement joins TRBV19 to TRBJ2-1; a weak D match, TRBD2 (6 bases). The CDR3 region is CAIPEGQDSYNEQFF. For the CDR3, the DNA is TGTGCCATCCCGGAGGGTCAGGATTCCTACAATGAGCAGTTCTTC.